A selection of T cell receptor beta chains follows, all from one sample in a study of T cells in Graves' hyperthyroidism and ophthalmopathy. TCRdb ran MiXCR on the multiplex PCR reads and lists one entry per CDR3 protein. The repertoire holds some 560,000 distinct CDR3 sequences, around 14% seen once, with less than 9.5% in the top ten. Material: blood. These receptors originate from a woman aged 25 to 45 with Graves' hyperthyroidism. CDR3s leave out the opening cysteine and the closing phenylalanine or tryptophan. A D gene is named only where the DNA matches it firmly.

D: TRBD2; V: TRBV20-1; CDR3: SVLGLAVPSYNEQF
D: NA; V: TRBV6-1; CDR3: ASSRSRRYGYT
D: TRBD1; V: TRBV20-1; CDR3: SAYDRTGGIYEQY
D: NA; V: TRBV12-3/TRBV12-4; CDR3: ASSFKNTDTQY
D: NA; V: TRBV4-1; CDR3: ASSFGGRAYNEQY
D: NA; V: TRBV27; CDR3: ASSLDGAGDEQY
D: NA; V: TRBV27; CDR3: ASSLAENSYEQY
D: NA; V: TRBV12-3/TRBV12-4; CDR3: ASSPGVGETQY
D: NA; V: TRBV11-2; CDR3: ASSLAGGTDSYEQY
D: NA; V: TRBV24-1; CDR3: ATSDKDNYGYT
D: TRBD1; V: TRBV20-1; CDR3: SARDPGGTGGKDEQY
D: TRBD2; V: TRBV19; CDR3: ASGLAGSPDTQY
D: TRBD1; V: TRBV6-5; CDR3: ASSYPRDRGNSPLH
D: TRBD1; V: TRBV7-2; CDR3: ASSLGGQAGTEAF
D: NA; V: TRBV30; CDR3: AWSSPYEQY
D: NA; V: TRBV18; CDR3: ASSPTANYEQY
D: TRBD1; V: TRBV24-1; CDR3: ATSAPGQGLYEQY
D: TRBD2; V: TRBV7-9; CDR3: ASNGGLAGLNEQF
D: TRBD2; V: TRBV20-1; CDR3: SARATSGRAVAYEQY
D: TRBD2; V: TRBV9; CDR3: ASSVASGGYLQYTGELF
D: TRBD1; V: TRBV28; CDR3: ASIEGRGYDTEAF
D: TRBD1; V: TRBV2; CDR3: ASSDQQGFNSPLH
D: TRBD2; V: TRBV2; CDR3: ASSKLAGAREQY
D: NA; V: TRBV2; CDR3: ASSGGRTLGAF
D: TRBD2; V: TRBV5-1; CDR3: ASSTSGDYEQY
D: NA; V: TRBV12-5; CDR3: ASGLVLRTPWEAF